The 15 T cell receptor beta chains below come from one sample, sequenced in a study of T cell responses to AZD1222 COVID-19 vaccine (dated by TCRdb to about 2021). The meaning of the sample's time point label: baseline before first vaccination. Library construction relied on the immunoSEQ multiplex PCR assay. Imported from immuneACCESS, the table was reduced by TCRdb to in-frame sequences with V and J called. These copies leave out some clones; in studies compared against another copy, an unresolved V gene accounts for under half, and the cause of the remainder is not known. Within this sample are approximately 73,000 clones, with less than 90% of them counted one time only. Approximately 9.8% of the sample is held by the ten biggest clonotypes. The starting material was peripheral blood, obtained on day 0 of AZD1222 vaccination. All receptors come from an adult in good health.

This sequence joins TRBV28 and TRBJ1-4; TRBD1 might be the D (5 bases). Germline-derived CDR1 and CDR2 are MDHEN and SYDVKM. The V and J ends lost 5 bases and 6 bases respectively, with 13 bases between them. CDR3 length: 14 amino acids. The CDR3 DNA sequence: TGTGCCAGCAGTATGGAGACAGTAGATGAAAAACTGTTTTTT. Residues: CASSMETVDEKLFF. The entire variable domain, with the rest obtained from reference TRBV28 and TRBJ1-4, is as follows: DVKVTQSSRYLVKRTGEKVFLECVQDMDHENMFWYRQDPGLGLRLIYFSYDVKMKEKGDIPEGYSVSREKKERFSLILESASTNQTSMYLCASSMETVDEKLFFGSGTQLSVL.

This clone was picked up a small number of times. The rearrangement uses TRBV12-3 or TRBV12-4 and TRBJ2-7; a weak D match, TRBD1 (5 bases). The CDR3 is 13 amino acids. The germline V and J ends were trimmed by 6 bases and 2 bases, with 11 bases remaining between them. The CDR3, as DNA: TGTGCCAGCAGGGAAGGGGCTGCCTACGAGCAGTACTTC. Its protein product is CASREGAAYEQYF.

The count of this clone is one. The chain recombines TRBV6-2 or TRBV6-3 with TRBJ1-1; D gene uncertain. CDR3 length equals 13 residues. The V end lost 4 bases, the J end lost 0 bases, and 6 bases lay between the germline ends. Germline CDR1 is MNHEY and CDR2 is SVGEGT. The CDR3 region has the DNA TGTGCCAGCAGTTCCCAAGTGAACACTGAAGCTTTCTTT. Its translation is CASSSQVNTEAFF.

DNA of the CDR3: TGTGCCAGCCGATCCCGGGACCCAGGATGGAATGAGAAGCAGTTCTTC. Protein: CASRSRDPGWNEKQFF. The rearrangement links TRBV28 to TRBJ2-1; either TRBD1 or TRBD2 may fit D (5 bases each). The germline V gene has CDR1 MDHEN and CDR2 SYDVKM. The CDR3 runs 16 residues. V was shortened by 8 bases and J by 11 bases, with 28 bases between the two germline ends.

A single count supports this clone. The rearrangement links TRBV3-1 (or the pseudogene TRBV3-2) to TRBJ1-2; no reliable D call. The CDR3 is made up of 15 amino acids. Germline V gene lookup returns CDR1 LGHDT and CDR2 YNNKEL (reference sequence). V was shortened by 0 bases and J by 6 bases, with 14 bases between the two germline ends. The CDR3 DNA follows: TGTGCCAGCAGCCAAGATCCCCACAGCGTTAATGGCTACACCTTC. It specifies CASSQDPHSVNGYTF.

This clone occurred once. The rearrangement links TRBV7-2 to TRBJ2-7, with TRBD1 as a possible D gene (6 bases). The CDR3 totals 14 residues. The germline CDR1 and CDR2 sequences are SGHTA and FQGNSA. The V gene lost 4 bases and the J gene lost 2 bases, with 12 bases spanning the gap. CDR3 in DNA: TGTGCCAGCAGCTCGAATGGGGGCACCTACGAGCAGTACTTC. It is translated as CASSSNGGTYEQYF.

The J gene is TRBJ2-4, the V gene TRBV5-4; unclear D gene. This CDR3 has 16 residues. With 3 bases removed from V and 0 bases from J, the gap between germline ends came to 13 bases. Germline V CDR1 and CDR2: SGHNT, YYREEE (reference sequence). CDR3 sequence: CASSSNQPLAKNIQYF. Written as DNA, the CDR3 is TGTGCCAGCAGCTCAAACCAGCCCCTAGCCAAAAACATTCAGTACTTC.

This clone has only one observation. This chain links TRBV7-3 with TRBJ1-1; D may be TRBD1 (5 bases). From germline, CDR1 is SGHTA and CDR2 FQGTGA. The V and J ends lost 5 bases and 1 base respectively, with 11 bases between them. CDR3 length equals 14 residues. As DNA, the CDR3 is TGTGCCAGCAGCGTAGAGGGGACGAACACTGAAGCTTTCTTT. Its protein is CASSVEGTNTEAFF.

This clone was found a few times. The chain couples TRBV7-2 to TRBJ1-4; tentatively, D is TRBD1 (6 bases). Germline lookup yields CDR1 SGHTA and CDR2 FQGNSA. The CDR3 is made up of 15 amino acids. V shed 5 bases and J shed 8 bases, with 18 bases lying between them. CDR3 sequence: CASSILRGTREKLFF. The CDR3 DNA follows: TGTGCCAGCAGCATCCTCAGGGGCACCCGGGAAAAACTGTTTTTT.

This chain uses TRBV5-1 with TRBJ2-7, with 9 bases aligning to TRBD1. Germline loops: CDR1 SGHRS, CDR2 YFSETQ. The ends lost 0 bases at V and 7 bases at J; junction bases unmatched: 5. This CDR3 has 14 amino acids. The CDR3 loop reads CASSLGVGTGEQYF. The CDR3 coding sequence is TGCGCCAGCAGCTTGGGAGTGGGGACAGGGGAGCAGTACTTC. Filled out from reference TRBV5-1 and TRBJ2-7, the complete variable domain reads KAGVTQTPRYLIKTRGQQVTLSCSPISGHRSVSWYQQTPGQGLQFLFEYFSETQRNKGNFPGRFSGRQFSNSRSEMNVSTLELGDSALYLCASSLGVGTGEQYFGPGTRLTVT.

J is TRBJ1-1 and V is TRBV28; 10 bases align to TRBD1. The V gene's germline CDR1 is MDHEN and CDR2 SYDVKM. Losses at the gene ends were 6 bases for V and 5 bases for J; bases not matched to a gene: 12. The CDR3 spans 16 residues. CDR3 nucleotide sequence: TGTGCCAGCAGCCGAAACATTCGACAGGGGGCTACTGAAGCTTTCTTT. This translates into CASSRNIRQGATEAFF.

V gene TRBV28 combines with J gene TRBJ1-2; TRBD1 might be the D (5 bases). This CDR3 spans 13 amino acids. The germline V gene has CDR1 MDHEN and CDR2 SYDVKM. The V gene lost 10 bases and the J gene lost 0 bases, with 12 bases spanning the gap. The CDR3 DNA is TGTGCCACCCGACAGCCCTCTAACTATGGCTACACCTTC. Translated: CATRQPSNYGYTF.

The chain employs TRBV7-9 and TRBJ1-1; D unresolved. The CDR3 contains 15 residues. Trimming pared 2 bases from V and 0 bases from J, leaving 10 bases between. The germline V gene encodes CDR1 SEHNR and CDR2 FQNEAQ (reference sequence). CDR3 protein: CASSLHSMMNTEAFF. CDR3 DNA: TGTGCCAGCAGCTTACACAGTATGATGAACACTGAAGCTTTCTTT.

The CDR3 coding sequence is TGTGCCAGCAGTAATGGACTAGCGGGGGAAGAGACCCAGTACTTC. This gives the protein CASSNGLAGEETQYF. The genes are TRBV28 and TRBJ2-5, with TRBD2 matching over 13 bases. From germline, CDR1 is MDHEN and CDR2 SYDVKM. This CDR3 region has 15 residues. Losses at the gene ends were 5 bases for V and 3 bases for J; bases not matched to a gene: 3.

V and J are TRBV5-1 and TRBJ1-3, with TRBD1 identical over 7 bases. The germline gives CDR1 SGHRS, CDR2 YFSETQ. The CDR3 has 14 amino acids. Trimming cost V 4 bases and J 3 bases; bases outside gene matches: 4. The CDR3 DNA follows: TGCGCCAGCAGCCCGACAGGGATTGGAAACACCATATATTTT. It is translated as CASSPTGIGNTIYF.